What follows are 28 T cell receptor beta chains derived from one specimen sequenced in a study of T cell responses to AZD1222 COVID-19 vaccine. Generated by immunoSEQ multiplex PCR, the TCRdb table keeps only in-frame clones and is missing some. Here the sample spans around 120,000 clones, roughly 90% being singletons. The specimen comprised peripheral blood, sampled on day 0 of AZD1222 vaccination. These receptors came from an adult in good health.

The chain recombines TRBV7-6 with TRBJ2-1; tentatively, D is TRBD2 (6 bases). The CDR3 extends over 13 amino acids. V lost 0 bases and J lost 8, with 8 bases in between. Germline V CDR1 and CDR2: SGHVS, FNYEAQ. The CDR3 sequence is CASSLARDYEQFF. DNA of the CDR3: TGTGCCAGCAGCTTAGCCCGGGACTATGAGCAGTTCTTC.

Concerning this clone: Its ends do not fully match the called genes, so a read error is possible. Here the CDR3 reads CASSPRGLSF. CDR3 bases: TGTGCCAGCAGCCCGCGGGGCCTTTCTTTT. The chain employs TRBV5-4 and TRBJ1-6, with a tentative D call TRBD1 (5 bases). CDR3 length equals 10 residues. The germline gives CDR1 SGHNT, CDR2 YYREEE (reference sequence).

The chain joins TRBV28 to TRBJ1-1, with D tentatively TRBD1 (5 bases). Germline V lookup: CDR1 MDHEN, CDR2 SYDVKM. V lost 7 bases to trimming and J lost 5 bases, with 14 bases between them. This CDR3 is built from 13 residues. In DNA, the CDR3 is TGTGCCAGCACCCGGGGGGTGCGGACTGAAGCTTTCTTT. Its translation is CASTRGVRTEAFF.

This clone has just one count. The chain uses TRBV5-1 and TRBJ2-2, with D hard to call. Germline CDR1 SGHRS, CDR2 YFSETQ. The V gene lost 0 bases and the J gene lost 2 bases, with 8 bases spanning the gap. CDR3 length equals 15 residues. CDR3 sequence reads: CASSLGDLNTGELFF. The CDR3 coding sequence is TGCGCCAGCAGCTTGGGTGACCTAAACACCGGGGAGCTGTTTTTT.

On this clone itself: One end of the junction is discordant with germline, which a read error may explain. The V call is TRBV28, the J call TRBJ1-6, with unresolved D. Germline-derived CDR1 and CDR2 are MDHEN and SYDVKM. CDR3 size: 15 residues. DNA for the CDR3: TGTGCCAGCAGTTTACCCCGTTATAATAAGTCACCCCTCCACTTT. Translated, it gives CASSLPRYNKSPLHF.

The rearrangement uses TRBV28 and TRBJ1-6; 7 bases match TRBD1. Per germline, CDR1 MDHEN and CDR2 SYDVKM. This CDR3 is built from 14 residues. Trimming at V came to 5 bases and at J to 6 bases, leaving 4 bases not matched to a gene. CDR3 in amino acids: CASSLDRANSPLHF. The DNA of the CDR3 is TGTGCCAGCAGTCTTGACAGGGCTAATTCACCCCTCCACTTT.

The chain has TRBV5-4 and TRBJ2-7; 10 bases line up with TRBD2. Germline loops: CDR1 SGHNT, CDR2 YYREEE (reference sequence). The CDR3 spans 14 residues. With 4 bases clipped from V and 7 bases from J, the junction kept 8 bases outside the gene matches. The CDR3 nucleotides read TGTGCCAGCAGCCCCGGACTAGCGGCCTCGGAGCAGTACTTC. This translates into CASSPGLAASEQYF. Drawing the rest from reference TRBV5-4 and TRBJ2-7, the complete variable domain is ETGVTQSPTHLIKTRGQQVTLRCSSQSGHNTVSWYQQALGQGPQFIFQYYREEENGRGNFPPRFSGLQFPNYSSELNVNALELDDSALYLCASSPGLAASEQYFGPGTRLTVT.

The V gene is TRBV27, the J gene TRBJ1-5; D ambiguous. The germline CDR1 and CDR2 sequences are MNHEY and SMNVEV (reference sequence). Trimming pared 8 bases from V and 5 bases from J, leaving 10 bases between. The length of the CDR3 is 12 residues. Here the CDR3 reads CASGGNYQPQHF. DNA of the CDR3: TGTGCCAGCGGAGGAAATTATCAGCCCCAGCATTTT.

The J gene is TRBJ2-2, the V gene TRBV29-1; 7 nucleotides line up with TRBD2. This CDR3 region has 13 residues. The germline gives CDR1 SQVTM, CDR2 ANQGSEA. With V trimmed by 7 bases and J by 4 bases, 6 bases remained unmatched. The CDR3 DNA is TGCAGCGGTCGGGGGGTCGGCACCGGGGAGCTGTTTTTT. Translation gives CSGRGVGTGELFF.

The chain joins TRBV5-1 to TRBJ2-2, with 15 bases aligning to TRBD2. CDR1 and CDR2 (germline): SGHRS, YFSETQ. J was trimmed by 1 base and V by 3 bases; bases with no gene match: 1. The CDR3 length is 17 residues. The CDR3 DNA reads TGCGCCAGCAGCTCGGGACTAGCGGGGGGGAACACCGGGGAGCTGTTTTTT. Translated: CASSSGLAGGNTGELFF.

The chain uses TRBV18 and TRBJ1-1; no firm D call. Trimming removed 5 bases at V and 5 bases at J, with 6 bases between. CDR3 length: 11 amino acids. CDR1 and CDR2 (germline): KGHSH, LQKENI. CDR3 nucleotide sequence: TGTGCCAGCTCAACCGGGACTGAAGCTTTCTTT. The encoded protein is CASSTGTEAFF.

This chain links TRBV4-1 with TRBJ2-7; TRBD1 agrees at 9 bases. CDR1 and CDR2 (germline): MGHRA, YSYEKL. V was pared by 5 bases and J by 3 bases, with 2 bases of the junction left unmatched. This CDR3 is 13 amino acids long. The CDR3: CASSKDRGYEQYF. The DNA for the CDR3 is TGCGCCAGCAGCAAGGACAGGGGCTACGAGCAGTACTTC.

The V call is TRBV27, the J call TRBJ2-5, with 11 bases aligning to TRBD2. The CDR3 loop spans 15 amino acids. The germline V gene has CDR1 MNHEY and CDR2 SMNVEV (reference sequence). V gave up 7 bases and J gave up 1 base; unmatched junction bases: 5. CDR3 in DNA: TGTGCCAGCAAGCGACTAGCGGGGACCCAAGAGACCCAGTACTTC. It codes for CASKRLAGTQETQYF.

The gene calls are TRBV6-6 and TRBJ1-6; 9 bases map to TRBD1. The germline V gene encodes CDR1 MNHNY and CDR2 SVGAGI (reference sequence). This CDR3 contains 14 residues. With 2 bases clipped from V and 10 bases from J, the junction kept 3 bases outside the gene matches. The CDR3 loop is CASSYGTGSSPLHF. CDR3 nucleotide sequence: TGTGCCAGCAGTTACGGGACAGGGTCCTCACCCCTCCACTTT.

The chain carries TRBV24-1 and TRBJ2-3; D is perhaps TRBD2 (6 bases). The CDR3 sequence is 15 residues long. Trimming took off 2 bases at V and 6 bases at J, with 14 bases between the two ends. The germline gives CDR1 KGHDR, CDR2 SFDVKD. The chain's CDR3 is CATSDSRLGADTQYF. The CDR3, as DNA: TGTGCCACCAGTGATTCGAGACTAGGGGCGGATACGCAGTATTTT.

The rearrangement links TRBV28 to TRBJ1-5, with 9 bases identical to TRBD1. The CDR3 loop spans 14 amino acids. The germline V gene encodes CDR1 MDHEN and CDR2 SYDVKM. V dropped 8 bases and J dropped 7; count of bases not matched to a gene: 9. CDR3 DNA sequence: TGTGCCAGCGGATTGACAGGGGGGCGGCAGCCCCAGCATTTT. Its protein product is CASGLTGGRQPQHF.

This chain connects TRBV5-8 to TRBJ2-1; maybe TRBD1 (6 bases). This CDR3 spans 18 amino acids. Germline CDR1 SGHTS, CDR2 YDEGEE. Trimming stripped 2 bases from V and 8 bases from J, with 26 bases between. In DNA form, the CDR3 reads TGTGCCAGCAGCTTTTGGACAGCCCGTGTCGTCGCTGAATATGAGCAGTTCTTC. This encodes CASSFWTARVVAEYEQFF.

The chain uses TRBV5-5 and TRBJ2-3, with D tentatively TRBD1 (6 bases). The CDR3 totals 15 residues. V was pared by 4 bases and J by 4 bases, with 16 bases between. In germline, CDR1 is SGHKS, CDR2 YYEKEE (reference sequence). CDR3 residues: CASSVGASGPDTQYF. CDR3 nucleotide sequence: TGTGCCAGCAGCGTGGGGGCGTCGGGCCCAGATACGCAGTATTTT. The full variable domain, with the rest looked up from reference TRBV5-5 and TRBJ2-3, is DAGVTQSPTHLIKTRGQQVTLRCSPISGHKSVSWYQQVLGQGPQFIFQYYEKEERGRGNFPDRFSARQFPNYSSELNVNALLLGDSALYLCASSVGASGPDTQYFGPGTRLTVL.

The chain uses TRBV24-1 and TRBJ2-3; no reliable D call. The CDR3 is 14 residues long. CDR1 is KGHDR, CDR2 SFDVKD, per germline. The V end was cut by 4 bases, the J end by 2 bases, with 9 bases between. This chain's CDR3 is CATSDIPPTDTQYF. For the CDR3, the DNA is TGTGCCACCAGTGACATACCCCCCACAGATACGCAGTATTTT.

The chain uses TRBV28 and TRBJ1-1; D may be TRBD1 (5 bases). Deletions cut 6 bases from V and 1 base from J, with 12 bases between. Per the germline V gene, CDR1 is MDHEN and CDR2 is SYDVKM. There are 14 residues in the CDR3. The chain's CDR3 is CASSRGRRNTEAFF. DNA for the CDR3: TGTGCCAGCAGCCGGGGCCGTCGGAACACTGAAGCTTTCTTT. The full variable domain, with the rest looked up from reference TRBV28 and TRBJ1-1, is DVKVTQSSRYLVKRTGEKVFLECVQDMDHENMFWYRQDPGLGLRLIYFSYDVKMKEKGDIPEGYSVSREKKERFSLILESASTNQTSMYLCASSRGRRNTEAFFGQGTRLTVV.

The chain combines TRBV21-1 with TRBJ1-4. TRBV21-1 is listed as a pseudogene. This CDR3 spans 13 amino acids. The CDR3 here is CARGGQGGEKLFF. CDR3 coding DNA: TGTGCCAGAGGGGGGCAGGGTGGCGAAAAACTGTTTTTT.

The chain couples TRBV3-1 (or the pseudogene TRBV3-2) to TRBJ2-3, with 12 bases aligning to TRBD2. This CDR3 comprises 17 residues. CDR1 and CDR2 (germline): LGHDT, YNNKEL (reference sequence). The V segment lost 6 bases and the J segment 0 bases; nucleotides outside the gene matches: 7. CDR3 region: CASRRTSGITSTDTQYF. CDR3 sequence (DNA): TGTGCCAGCAGGAGGACTAGCGGGATCACTAGCACAGATACGCAGTATTTT.

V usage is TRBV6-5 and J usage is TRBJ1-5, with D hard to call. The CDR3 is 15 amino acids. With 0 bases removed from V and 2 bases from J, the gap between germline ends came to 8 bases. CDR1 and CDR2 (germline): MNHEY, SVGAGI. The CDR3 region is CASSYSDGGNQPQHF. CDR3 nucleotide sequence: TGTGCCAGCAGTTACTCGGACGGGGGCAATCAGCCCCAGCATTTT.

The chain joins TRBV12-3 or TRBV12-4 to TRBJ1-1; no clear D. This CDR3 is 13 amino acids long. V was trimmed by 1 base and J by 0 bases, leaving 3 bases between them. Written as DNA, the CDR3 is TGTGCCAGCAGTTTAGGAATGAACACTGAAGCTTTCTTT. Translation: CASSLGMNTEAFF.

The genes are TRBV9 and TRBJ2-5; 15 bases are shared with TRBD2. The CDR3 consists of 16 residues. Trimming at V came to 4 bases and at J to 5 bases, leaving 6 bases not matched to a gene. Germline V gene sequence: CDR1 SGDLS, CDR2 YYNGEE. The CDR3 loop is CASSSGLAGGEETQYF. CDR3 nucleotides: TGTGCCAGCAGCTCGGGACTAGCGGGGGGTGAGGAGACCCAGTACTTC. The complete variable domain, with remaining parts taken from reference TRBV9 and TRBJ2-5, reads DSGVTQTPKHLITATGQRVTLRCSPRSGDLSVYWYQQSLDQGLQFLIQYYNGEERAKGNILERFSAQQFPDLHSELNLSSLELGDSALYFCASSSGLAGGEETQYFGPGTRLLVL.

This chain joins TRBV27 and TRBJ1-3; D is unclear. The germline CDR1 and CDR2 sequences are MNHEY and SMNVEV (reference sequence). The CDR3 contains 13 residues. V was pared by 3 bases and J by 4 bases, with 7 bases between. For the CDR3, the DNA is TGTGCCAGCAGTTTGACTTCGGGAAACACCATATATTTT. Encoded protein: CASSLTSGNTIYF.

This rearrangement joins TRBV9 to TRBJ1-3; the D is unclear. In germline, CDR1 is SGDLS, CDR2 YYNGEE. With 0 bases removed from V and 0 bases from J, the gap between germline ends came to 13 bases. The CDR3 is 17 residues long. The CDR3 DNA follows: TGTGCCAGCAGCGTAGATCTGGGTCCCTTCTCTGGAAACACCATATATTTT. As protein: CASSVDLGPFSGNTIYF.

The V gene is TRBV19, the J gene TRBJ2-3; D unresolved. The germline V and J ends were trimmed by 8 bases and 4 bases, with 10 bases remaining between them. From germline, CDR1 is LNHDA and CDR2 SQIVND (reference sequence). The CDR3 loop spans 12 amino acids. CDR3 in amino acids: CASAGPSDTQYF. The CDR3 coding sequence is TGTGCCAGTGCCGGACCTTCAGATACGCAGTATTTT.